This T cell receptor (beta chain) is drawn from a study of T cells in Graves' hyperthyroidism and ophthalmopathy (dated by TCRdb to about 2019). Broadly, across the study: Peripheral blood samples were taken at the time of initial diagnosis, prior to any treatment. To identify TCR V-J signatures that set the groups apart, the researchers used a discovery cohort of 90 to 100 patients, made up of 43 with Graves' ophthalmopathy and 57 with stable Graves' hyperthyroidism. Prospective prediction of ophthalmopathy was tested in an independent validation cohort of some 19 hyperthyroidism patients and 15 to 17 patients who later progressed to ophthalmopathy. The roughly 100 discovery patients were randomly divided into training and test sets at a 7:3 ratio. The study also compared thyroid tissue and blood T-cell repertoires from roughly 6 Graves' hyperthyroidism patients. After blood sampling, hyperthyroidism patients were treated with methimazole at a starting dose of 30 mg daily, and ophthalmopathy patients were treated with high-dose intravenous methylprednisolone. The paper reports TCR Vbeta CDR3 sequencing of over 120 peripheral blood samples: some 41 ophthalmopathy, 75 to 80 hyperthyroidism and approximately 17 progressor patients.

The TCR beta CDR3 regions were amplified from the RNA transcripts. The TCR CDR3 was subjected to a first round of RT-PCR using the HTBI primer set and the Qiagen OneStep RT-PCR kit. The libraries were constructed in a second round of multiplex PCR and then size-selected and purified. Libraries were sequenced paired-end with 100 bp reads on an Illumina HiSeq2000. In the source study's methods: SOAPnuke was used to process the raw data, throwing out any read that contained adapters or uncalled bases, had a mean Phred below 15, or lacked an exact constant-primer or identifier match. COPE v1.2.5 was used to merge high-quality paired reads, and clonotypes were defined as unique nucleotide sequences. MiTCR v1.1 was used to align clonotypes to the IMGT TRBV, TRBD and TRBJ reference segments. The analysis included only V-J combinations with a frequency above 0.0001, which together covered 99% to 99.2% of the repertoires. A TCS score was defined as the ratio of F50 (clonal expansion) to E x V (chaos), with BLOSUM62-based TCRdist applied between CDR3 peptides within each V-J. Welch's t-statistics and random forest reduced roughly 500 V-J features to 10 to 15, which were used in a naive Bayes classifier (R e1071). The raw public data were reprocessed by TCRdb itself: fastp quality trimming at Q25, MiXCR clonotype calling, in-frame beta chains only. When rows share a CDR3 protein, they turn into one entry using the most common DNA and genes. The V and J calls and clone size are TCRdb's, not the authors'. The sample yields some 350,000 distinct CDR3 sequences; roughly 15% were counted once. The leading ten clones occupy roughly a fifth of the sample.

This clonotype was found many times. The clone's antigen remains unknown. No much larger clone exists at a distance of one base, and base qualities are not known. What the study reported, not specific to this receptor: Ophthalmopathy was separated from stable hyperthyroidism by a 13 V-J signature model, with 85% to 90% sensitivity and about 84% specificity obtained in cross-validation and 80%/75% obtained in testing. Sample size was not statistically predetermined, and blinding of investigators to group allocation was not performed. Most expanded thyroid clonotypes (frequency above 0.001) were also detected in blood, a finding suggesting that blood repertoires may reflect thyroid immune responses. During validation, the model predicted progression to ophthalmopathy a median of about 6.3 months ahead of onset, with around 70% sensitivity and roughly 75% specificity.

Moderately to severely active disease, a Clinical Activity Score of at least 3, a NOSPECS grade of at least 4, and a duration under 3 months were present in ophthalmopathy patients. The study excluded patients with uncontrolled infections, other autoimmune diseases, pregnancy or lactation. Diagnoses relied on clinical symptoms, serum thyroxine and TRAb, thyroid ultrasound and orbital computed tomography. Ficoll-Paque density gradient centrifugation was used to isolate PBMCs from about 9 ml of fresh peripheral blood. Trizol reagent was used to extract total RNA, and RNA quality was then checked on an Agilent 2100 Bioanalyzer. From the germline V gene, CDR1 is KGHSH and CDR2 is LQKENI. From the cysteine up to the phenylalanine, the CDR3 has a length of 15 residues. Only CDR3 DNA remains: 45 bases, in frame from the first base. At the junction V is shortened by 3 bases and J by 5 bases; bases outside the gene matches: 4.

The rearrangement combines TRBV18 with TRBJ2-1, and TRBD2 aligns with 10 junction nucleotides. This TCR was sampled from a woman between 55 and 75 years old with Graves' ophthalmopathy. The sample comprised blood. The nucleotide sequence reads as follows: TGTGCCAGCTCACCGGAGGGACTAGCGAACAATGAGCAGTTCTTC. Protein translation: CASSPEGLANNEQFF.